The following is a TCR beta chain sequence with its context. One junction end does not reproduce the germline sequence, and a read error may be involved. This sample stems from a study of T cells in Graves' hyperthyroidism and ophthalmopathy. The CDR3 length is 14 residues. Germline values: CDR1 SGHTA, CDR2 FQGNSA. RNA transcripts were the template for amplifying TCR beta CDR3 regions. The TCR CDR3 was amplified in a first-round RT-PCR using the HTBI primer set. TCRdb used MiXCR to reprocess the multiplex PCR reads, holding one entry per CDR3 protein. This sample has about 98,000 distinct CDR3 sequences, with 35% to 45% found just once.

The chain is built from TRBV7-2 and TRBJ1-2, with D unresolved. The sample consisted of peripheral blood or thyroid tissue (not recorded which). This receptor was identified in a woman between 25 and 40 years old with Graves' hyperthyroidism. CDR3 nucleotide sequence: TGTGCCAGCAGCTCTGCCCTAGAGGGCTATGGCTACATCTTC. Amino acid sequence: CASSSALEGYGYIF.